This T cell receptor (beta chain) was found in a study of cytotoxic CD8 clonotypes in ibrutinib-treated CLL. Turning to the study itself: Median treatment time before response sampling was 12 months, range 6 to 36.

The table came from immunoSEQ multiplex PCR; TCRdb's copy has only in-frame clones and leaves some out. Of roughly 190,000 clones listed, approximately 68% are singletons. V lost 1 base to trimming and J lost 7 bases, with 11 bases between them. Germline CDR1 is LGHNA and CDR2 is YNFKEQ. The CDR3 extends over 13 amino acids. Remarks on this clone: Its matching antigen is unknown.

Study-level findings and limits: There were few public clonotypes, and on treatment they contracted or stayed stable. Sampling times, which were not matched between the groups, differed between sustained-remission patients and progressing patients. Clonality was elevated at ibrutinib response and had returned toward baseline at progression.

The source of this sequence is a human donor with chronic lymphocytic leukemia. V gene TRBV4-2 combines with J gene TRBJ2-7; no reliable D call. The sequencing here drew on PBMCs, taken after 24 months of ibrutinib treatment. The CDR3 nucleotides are TGTGCCAGCAGCCAAGCCGACGCGAGGGAGCAGTACTTC. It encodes CASSQADAREQYF.